This entry lists 19 T cell receptor beta chains sequenced from one sample in a study of cytomegalovirus exposure and HLA in healthy donors. The PCR used 60 Vbeta and 13 Jbeta primers. Repertoires were generated with immunoSEQ multiplex PCR, while TCRdb's copy carries only in-frame clones and drops some. The sample lists 90,000 to 100,000 clones, about two thirds occurring once. The sequenced material came from PBMCs. These TCRs come from a man aged 50 or older in good health and CMV-seronegative.

This rearrangement joins TRBV7-9 to TRBJ1-1; 8 bases match TRBD1. The germline CDR1 and CDR2 sequences are SEHNR and FQNEAQ (reference sequence). The CDR3 runs 14 residues. The junction had 2 bases not matched to a gene; V was cut back by 4 bases and J by 1 base. The CDR3 DNA is TGTGCCAGCAGCTCCGGACAGGGGAACACTGAAGCTTTCTTT. Protein: CASSSGQGNTEAFF.

The chain links TRBV5-8 to TRBJ2-2; TRBD2 is a possible D gene (5 bases). Germline V CDR1 and CDR2: SGHTS, YDEGEE. Trimming stripped 10 bases from V and 2 bases from J, with 15 bases between. The CDR3 length is 14 residues. Written as DNA, the CDR3 is TGTGCCCTCGGGCGGGCCCGTAACACCGGGGAGCTGTTTTTT. It codes for CALGRARNTGELFF.

The chain joins TRBV30 to TRBJ2-7, with TRBD2 identical over 11 bases. The CDR3 consists of 15 residues. The ends lost 2 bases at V and 5 bases at J; junction bases unmatched: 8. From germline, CDR1 is GTSNPN and CDR2 SVGIG (reference sequence). The CDR3 nucleotides read TGTGCCTGGAGTCGTTTCGCGGGACTAGCGGACGAGCAGTACTTC. Translated, it gives CAWSRFAGLADEQYF.

The J gene is TRBJ2-4, the V gene TRBV23-1; the match to TRBD1 covers 10 bases. TRBV23-1 is classed as an ORF, of uncertain function. Unmatched junction bases numbered 8, after V lost 8 bases and J lost 7 bases. The CDR3 has 14 amino acids. The CDR3 nucleotides read TGCGCCAGCGCCCGACAGGGGGCGAAGAACATTCAGTACTTC. This gives the protein CASARQGAKNIQYF.

This clone was observed a handful of times. The J gene is TRBJ2-3, the V gene TRBV10-1; tentatively, D is TRBD2 (5 bases). The germline V gene encodes CDR1 WNHNN and CDR2 SYGVQD (reference sequence). V dropped 4 bases and J dropped 1 base, with 12 bases sitting between them. CDR3 length: 15 amino acids. The CDR3 sequence is CASSGGMLGTDTQYF. DNA of the CDR3: TGCGCCAGCAGTGGAGGGATGTTGGGCACAGATACGCAGTATTTT.

The chain links TRBV27 to TRBJ2-1; 10 positions agree with TRBD1. V lost 9 bases, J lost 6 bases, and 2 bases stayed unmatched. Germline V gene lookup returns CDR1 MNHEY and CDR2 SMNVEV (reference sequence). The CDR3 loop spans 12 amino acids. The CDR3: CASRTGGNEQFF. CDR3 sequence (DNA): TGTGCCAGTAGGACAGGGGGCAATGAGCAGTTCTTC.

The CDR3 protein is CATSRRLADSYEQYF. The CDR3 region has the DNA TGTGCCACCAGCAGGAGACTAGCGGACTCCTACGAGCAGTACTTC. This chain uses TRBV15 with TRBJ2-7; 9 bases are shared with TRBD2. The V segment lost 3 bases and the J segment 0 bases; nucleotides outside the gene matches: 3. This CDR3 region has 15 residues. Germline V gives CDR1 LNHNV, CDR2 YYDKDF (reference sequence). Variable domain in full (rest from reference TRBV15 and TRBJ2-7): DAMVIQNPRYQVTQFGKPVTLSCSQTLNHNVMYWYQQKSSQAPKLLFHYYDKDFNNEADTPDNFQSRRPNTSFCFLDIRSPGLGDTAMYLCATSRRLADSYEQYFGPGTRLTVT.

The chain is built from TRBV28 and TRBJ1-2; D remains unclear. This CDR3 region has 13 residues. The V end was cut by 10 bases, the J end by 0 bases, with 12 bases between. Germline V lookup: CDR1 MDHEN, CDR2 SYDVKM. The CDR3, as DNA: TGTGCCATTACGGATCTAGCTAACTATGGCTACACCTTC. This sequence encodes CAITDLANYGYTF.

The V gene is TRBV5-4, the J gene TRBJ1-2; 7 bases match TRBD1. This CDR3 contains 14 residues. V dropped 7 bases and J dropped 0; count of bases not matched to a gene: 6. Germline V gene sequence: CDR1 SGHNT, CDR2 YYREEE (reference sequence). The CDR3 loop reads CASGLGTANYGYTF. For the CDR3, the DNA is TGTGCCAGCGGTCTGGGGACAGCTAACTATGGCTACACCTTC. Full variable domain (rest looked up from reference TRBV5-4 and TRBJ1-2): ETGVTQSPTHLIKTRGQQVTLRCSSQSGHNTVSWYQQALGQGPQFIFQYYREEENGRGNFPPRFSGLQFPNYSSELNVNALELDDSALYLCASGLGTANYGYTFGSGTRLTVV.

This clone showed up just once. This chain joins TRBV6-5 and TRBJ1-4; 7 bases are shared with TRBD1. The CDR3 spans 14 residues. Per the germline V gene, CDR1 is MNHEY and CDR2 is SVGAGI. V was clipped by 5 bases and J by 5 bases; unmatched bases: 5. CDR3 loop: CASSRGQRNEKLFF. CDR3 in DNA: TGTGCCAGCAGTAGGGGACAGAGGAATGAAAAACTGTTTTTT.

The genes are TRBV5-4 and TRBJ1-2, with TRBD1 matching 8 bases. V shed 4 bases and J 4 bases; nucleotides not matched to a gene: 6. This CDR3 comprises 14 residues. Germline V gene sequence: CDR1 SGHNT, CDR2 YYREEE (reference sequence). The CDR3 protein is CASSGGQAAYGYTF. For the CDR3, the DNA is TGTGCCAGCAGCGGGGGACAGGCTGCCTATGGCTACACCTTC.

The chain combines TRBV5-1 with TRBJ2-2, with 7 bases lining up with TRBD1. Germline values: CDR1 SGHRS, CDR2 YFSETQ. Unmatched junction bases numbered 9, after V lost 2 bases and J lost 5 bases. CDR3 length: 16 amino acids. CDR3 amino acids: CASSFSVGGRTGELFF. CDR3 DNA: TGCGCCAGCAGCTTTTCGGTAGGGGGCCGGACCGGGGAGCTGTTTTTT.

The chain has TRBV5-1 and TRBJ2-5; 8 nucleotides align to TRBD2. The better agreement between TRBJ2-7 and the DNA end casts doubt on the J call. There are 14 residues in the CDR3. From germline, CDR1 is SGHRS and CDR2 YFSETQ. In DNA form, the CDR3 reads TGCGCCAGCAGCTACAGCGGGAGCTCCTACGAGCAGTACTTC. Translating it yields CASSYSGSSYEQYF.

The chain combines TRBV15 with TRBJ2-7; D may be TRBD2 (6 bases). The length of the CDR3 is 17 residues. In germline, CDR1 is LNHNV, CDR2 YYDKDF (reference sequence). V was cut by 0 bases and J by 6 bases, with 21 bases left in between. In DNA form, the CDR3 reads TGTGCCACCAGCAGAGATCCATTTGCGGGGCCTGAAGGCGAGCAGTACTTC. It specifies CATSRDPFAGPEGEQYF.

The V gene is TRBV5-4, the J gene TRBJ2-1, with TRBD1 matching 8 bases. With 1 base clipped from V and 6 bases from J, the junction kept 0 bases outside the gene matches. This CDR3 comprises 13 residues. Germline V gene sequence: CDR1 SGHNT, CDR2 YYREEE (reference sequence). CDR3 residues: CASSLTGGNEQFF. As DNA, the CDR3 is TGTGCCAGCAGCTTGACAGGGGGCAATGAGCAGTTCTTC.

The chain is built from TRBV5-4 and TRBJ1-2; D not resolved. The CDR3 runs 15 residues. Per the germline V gene, CDR1 is SGHNT and CDR2 is YYREEE (reference sequence). V was clipped by 0 bases and J by 8 bases, with 17 bases between them. The CDR3 coding sequence is TGTGCCAGCAGCTTGGATAGCTGGCAAATCGGCGGCTACACCTTC. Residues: CASSLDSWQIGGYTF.

The chain links TRBV6-1 to TRBJ2-1, with TRBD2 matching 7 bases. Trimming at V came to 8 bases and at J to 11 bases, leaving 9 bases not matched to a gene. CDR1 is MNHNS and CDR2 is SASEGT in the germline V gene. The CDR3 sequence is 12 residues long. CDR3 protein: CASGSSGIKQFF. The DNA of the CDR3 is TGTGCCAGCGGGTCTAGCGGTATTAAGCAGTTCTTC.

Written as DNA, the CDR3 is TGTGCCAGCAGTCTCCGGGGGGATACGCAGTATTTT. Its translation: CASSLRGDTQYF. The chain combines TRBV27 with TRBJ2-3; TRBD2 might be the D (6 bases). This CDR3 comprises 12 residues. Trimming stripped 5 bases from V and 6 bases from J, with 9 bases between. CDR1 and CDR2 (germline): MNHEY, SMNVEV (reference sequence).

This clone was found a few times. The chain is built from TRBV10-1 and TRBJ2-1; D may be TRBD1 (5 bases). The CDR3 has 13 amino acids. With 9 bases removed from V and 2 bases from J, the gap between germline ends came to 11 bases. CDR1 and CDR2 (germline): WNHNN, SYGVQD (reference sequence). The CDR3 DNA is TGCGCCAGGAAGGGGATCCCCTACAATGAGCAGTTCTTC. Protein product: CARKGIPYNEQFF.